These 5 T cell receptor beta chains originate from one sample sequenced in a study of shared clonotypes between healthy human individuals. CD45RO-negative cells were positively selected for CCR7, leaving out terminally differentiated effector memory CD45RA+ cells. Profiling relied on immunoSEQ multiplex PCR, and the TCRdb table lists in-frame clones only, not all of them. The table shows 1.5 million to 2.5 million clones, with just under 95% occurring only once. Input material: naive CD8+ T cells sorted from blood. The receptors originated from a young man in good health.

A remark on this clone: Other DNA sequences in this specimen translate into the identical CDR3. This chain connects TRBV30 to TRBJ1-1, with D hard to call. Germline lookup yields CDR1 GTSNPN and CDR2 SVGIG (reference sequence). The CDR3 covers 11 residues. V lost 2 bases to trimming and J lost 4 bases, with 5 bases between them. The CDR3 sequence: CAWSSGTEAFF. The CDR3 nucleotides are TGTGCCTGGAGTTCGGGCACTGAAGCTTTCTTT.

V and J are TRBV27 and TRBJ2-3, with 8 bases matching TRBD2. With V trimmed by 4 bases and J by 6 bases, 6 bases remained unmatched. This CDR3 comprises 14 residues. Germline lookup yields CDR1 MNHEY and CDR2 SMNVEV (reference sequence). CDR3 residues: CASSSRTSLDTQYF. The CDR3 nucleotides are TGTGCCAGCAGTTCACGGACTAGCCTGGATACGCAGTATTTT.

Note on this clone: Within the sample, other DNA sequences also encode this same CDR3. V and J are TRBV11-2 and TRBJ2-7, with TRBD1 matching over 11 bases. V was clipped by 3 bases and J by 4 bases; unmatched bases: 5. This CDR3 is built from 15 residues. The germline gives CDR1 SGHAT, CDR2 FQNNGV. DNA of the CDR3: TGTGCCAGCAGCTTCGGGACAGGGGGTTCGTACGAGCAGTACTTC. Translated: CASSFGTGGSYEQYF.

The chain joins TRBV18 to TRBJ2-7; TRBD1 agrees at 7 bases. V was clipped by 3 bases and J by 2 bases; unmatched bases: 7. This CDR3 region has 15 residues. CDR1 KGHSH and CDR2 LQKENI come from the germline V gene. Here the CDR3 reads CASSPIGTATYEQYF. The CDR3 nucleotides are TGTGCCAGCTCACCGATCGGGACAGCTACCTACGAGCAGTACTTC. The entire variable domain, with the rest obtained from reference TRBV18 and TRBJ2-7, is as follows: NAGVMQNPRHLVRRRGQEARLRCSPMKGHSHVYWYRQLPEEGLKFMVYLQKENIIDESGMPKERFSAEFPKEGPSILRIQQVVRGDSAAYFCASSPIGTATYEQYFGPGTRLTVT.

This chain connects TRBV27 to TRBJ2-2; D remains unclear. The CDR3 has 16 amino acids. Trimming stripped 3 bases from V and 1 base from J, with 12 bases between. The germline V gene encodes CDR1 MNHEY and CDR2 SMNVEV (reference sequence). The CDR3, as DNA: TGTGCCAGCAGTTTCTTTTTGGGTAGGAACACCGGGGAGCTGTTTTTT. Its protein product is CASSFFLGRNTGELFF.